This note documents a single T cell receptor (beta chain) sequence. Through a sample-barcoded 5' primer and a J-beta primer mix, a second PCR was run for roughly 6 to 12 cycles. All samples yielded 2.5 million or more CDR3-containing paired-end reads. TCRdb used MiXCR to reprocess the 5' RACE reads, holding one entry per CDR3 protein. Here the sample spans over 600,000 distinct CDR3 sequences, about 43% being singletons. This sample was included in a study of blood T cells in healthy people across ages. Peripheral blood from each donor was collected in a volume of about 10 milliliters. The J segment lost 6 bases and the V segment lost 1 base, leaving 8 bases of the junction unmatched. The CDR3 is made up of 15 amino acids. CDR1 and CDR2 from the germline V gene are SGHAT and FQNNGV.

The chain links TRBV11-2 to TRBJ1-2; 7 bases are shared with TRBD1. The TCR was taken from an elderly man in good health. The sequenced material came from blood. For the CDR3, the DNA is TGTGCCAGCAGCTTAGGGGGACAGTTGATCCATGGCTACACCTTC. Translated, it gives CASSLGGQLIHGYTF.